This T cell receptor beta chain derives from a study of T cells in localized non-small cell lung cancer. Data came from immunoSEQ multiplex PCR; TCRdb stores just in-frame clones and leaves some out. The sample has fewer than 40,000 clones, around 93% seen once. Looked up from germline, CDR1 is KGHSH and CDR2 is LQKENI. V was cut by 0 bases and J by 1 base, with 6 bases left in between. This CDR3 has 14 residues. Study-wide points: Exceeding tumor, uninvolved adjacent lung had the highest T cell clonality. Across samples, adjacent lung featured a median 57 of the top 100 tumor clones. Sequencing involved a lone tumor region, leaving heterogeneity possible. Those with higher blood T cell density had longer overall survival.

In regard to this clone: Its cognate antigen is unknown. This sample includes further DNA sequences coding for the same CDR3.

This chain uses TRBV18 with TRBJ2-5; weak D call: TRBD2 (5 bases). Sequencing used peripheral blood, obtained before any cancer treatment. The receptor was derived from a female donor of 60 years or more with stage I lung adenocarcinoma. DNA for the CDR3: TGTGCCAGCTCACCACCAAGCGGCCAAGAGACCCAGTACTTC. Amino acids: CASSPPSGQETQYF.